The 19 T cell receptor beta chains in this list originate from one sample, sequenced in a study of shared clonotypes between healthy human individuals. The repertoire was sequenced with immunoSEQ multiplex PCR; TCRdb's copy has only in-frame clones and lacks some. The sample has about 700,000 clones, 92% seen once; the top ten hold about 24%. In the naive CD8 group, cells lacked CD45RO and were positively selected for CCR7, so terminally differentiated effector memory CD45RA+ cells were left out. Sequenced: naive CD8+ T cells sorted from blood. These receptors came from a man younger than 40 in good health.

This clone has only one observation. V is TRBV29-1 and J is TRBJ1-1; no clear D gene. V lost 2 bases and J 6 bases, leaving 4 bases between the germline ends. There are 10 residues in the CDR3. Germline CDR1 reads SQVTM; CDR2 reads ANQGSEA. The DNA for the CDR3 is TGCAGCGTTGAATTGTCTGAAGCTTTCTTT. This encodes CSVELSEAFF.

V is TRBV9 and J is TRBJ2-2; the match to TRBD2 covers 7 bases. The CDR3 sequence is 17 residues long. Germline CDR1 SGDLS, CDR2 YYNGEE. V lost 2 bases and J lost 2; bases outside the gene matches: 9. Written as DNA, the CDR3 is TGTGCCAGCAGCGTTCCCCGGGGGGAGCCTAACACCGGGGAGCTGTTTTTT. It encodes CASSVPRGEPNTGELFF.

The chain employs TRBV28 and TRBJ2-7; TRBD1 might be the D (5 bases). In germline, CDR1 is MDHEN, CDR2 SYDVKM. This CDR3 region has 12 residues. V was shortened by 10 bases and J by 2 bases, with 12 bases between the two germline ends. The CDR3 spells CAIEGDPYEQYF. As DNA, the CDR3 is TGTGCCATCGAAGGGGATCCCTACGAGCAGTACTTC. The full variable domain, completed using reference TRBV28 and TRBJ2-7, is DVKVTQSSRYLVKRTGEKVFLECVQDMDHENMFWYRQDPGLGLRLIYFSYDVKMKEKGDIPEGYSVSREKKERFSLILESASTNQTSMYLCAIEGDPYEQYFGPGTRLTVT.

The V gene is TRBV9, the J gene TRBJ2-7; 7 bases map to TRBD2. In germline, CDR1 is SGDLS, CDR2 YYNGEE. V shed 0 bases, J shed 6 bases, and the junction held 6 bases outside the gene matches. This CDR3 has 14 residues. The CDR3 bases are TGTGCCAGCAGCGTAGCGGGCGGGGAGGGCGAGCAGTACTTC. Its translation is CASSVAGGEGEQYF.

Notes on this clone: A much larger clone lies one base from this, so it may be a read error. This chain joins TRBV7-8 and TRBJ2-7; possibly TRBD2 for D (5 bases). This CDR3 is built from 12 residues. Trimming took off 5 bases at V and 3 bases at J, with 8 bases between the two ends. Per the germline V gene, CDR1 is SGHVS and CDR2 is FQNEAQ. The CDR3 spells CASSGEGYEQYF. The CDR3 DNA reads TGTGCCAGCAGCGGAGAGGGCTACGAGCAGTACTTC.

This rearrangement joins TRBV5-5 to TRBJ2-2; 7 bases match TRBD1. V shed 0 bases, J shed 5 bases, and the junction held 4 bases outside the gene matches. CDR3 length equals 15 residues. In germline, CDR1 is SGHKS, CDR2 YYEKEE (reference sequence). The CDR3 sequence is CASSLVQGSTGELFF. The CDR3 nucleotides read TGTGCCAGCAGCTTGGTACAGGGGAGTACCGGGGAGCTGTTTTTT.

The rearrangement joins TRBV7-9 to TRBJ2-1; perhaps TRBD2 as D (5 bases). The CDR3 is 15 amino acids. Germline lookup yields CDR1 SEHNR and CDR2 FQNEAQ (reference sequence). Trimming left V 5 bases short and J 0 bases short, with 11 bases between. CDR3 sequence: CASSLTAGSYNEQFF. Here the CDR3 DNA reads TGTGCCAGCAGCCTTACGGCGGGCTCCTACAATGAGCAGTTCTTC.

The chain is built from TRBV30 and TRBJ2-1, with 7 bases aligning to TRBD2. The CDR3 consists of 17 residues. V was clipped by 2 bases and J by 0 bases; unmatched bases: 10. Germline lookup yields CDR1 GTSNPN and CDR2 SVGIG (reference sequence). The CDR3 protein is CAWSLRAGLSSYNEQFF. DNA of the CDR3: TGTGCCTGGAGTCTCCGAGCGGGGCTTAGCTCCTACAATGAGCAGTTCTTC.

The chain carries TRBV5-1 and TRBJ2-7; maybe TRBD1 (6 bases). This CDR3 has 13 amino acids. The germline gives CDR1 SGHRS, CDR2 YFSETQ. Trimming pared 4 bases from V and 3 bases from J, leaving 11 bases between. The CDR3 sequence is CASSPRGYYEQYF. As DNA, the CDR3 is TGCGCCAGCAGCCCCAGGGGTTACTACGAGCAGTACTTC. Based on the CDR3 plus reference TRBV5-1 and TRBJ2-7, the full variable domain is KAGVTQTPRYLIKTRGQQVTLSCSPISGHRSVSWYQQTPGQGLQFLFEYFSETQRNKGNFPGRFSGRQFSNSRSEMNVSTLELGDSALYLCASSPRGYYEQYFGPGTRLTVT.

The chain links TRBV7-3 to TRBJ1-1; D unresolved. V was clipped by 3 bases and J by 3 bases, with 8 bases between them. Germline CDR1 and CDR2: SGHTA and FQGTGA. This CDR3 contains 13 residues. The chain's CDR3 is CASSFGRYTEAFF. The DNA of the CDR3 is TGTGCCAGCAGCTTCGGACGGTACACTGAAGCTTTCTTT.

The chain recombines TRBV7-9 with TRBJ2-5; 7 nucleotides align to TRBD1. Germline trimming cut 5 bases from V and 14 bases from J; bases unmatched to any gene: 14. The CDR3 runs 13 residues. Germline loops: CDR1 SEHNR, CDR2 FQNEAQ (reference sequence). The CDR3 sequence: CASSDSGGETLYF. Written as DNA, the CDR3 is TGTGCCAGCAGCGACTCAGGGGGAGAGACCCTCTACTTC. Combining the CDR3 with reference TRBV7-9 and TRBJ2-5 gives the whole variable domain DTGVSQNPRHKITKRGQNVTFRCDPISEHNRLYWYRQTLGQGPEFLTYFQNEAQLEKSRLLSDRFSAERPKGSFSTLEIQRTEQGDSAMYLCASSDSGGETLYFGPGTRLLVL.

The chain is built from TRBV7-9 and TRBJ2-1; D remains unclear. From germline, CDR1 is SEHNR and CDR2 FQNEAQ (reference sequence). The ends were cut back, 5 bases at V and 7 bases at J, with 12 bases in the middle. The CDR3 extends over 13 amino acids. This CDR3 reads CASSGAGWNEQFF. The CDR3 coding sequence is TGTGCCAGCAGCGGCGCTGGGTGGAATGAGCAGTTCTTC.

The chain is built from TRBV6-1 and TRBJ2-7, with D perhaps being TRBD1 or TRBD2 (5 bases each). Germline loops: CDR1 MNHNS, CDR2 SASEGT. Trimming took off 6 bases at V and 3 bases at J, with 18 bases between the two ends. This CDR3 has 15 residues. CDR3 sequence (DNA): TGTGCCAGCAGCGAGGGACGCCACCGACGCTACGAGCAGTACTTC. This codes for CASSEGRHRRYEQYF.

The chain employs TRBV28 and TRBJ2-5; D gene uncertain. V was trimmed by 1 base and J by 5 bases, leaving 11 bases between them. This CDR3 is 14 amino acids long. Germline V CDR1 and CDR2: MDHEN, SYDVKM. The CDR3 sequence is CASSLLDDPETQYF. Written as DNA, the CDR3 is TGTGCCAGCAGTTTATTGGACGATCCGGAGACCCAGTACTTC. The whole variable domain, filled in from reference TRBV28 and TRBJ2-5, reads DVKVTQSSRYLVKRTGEKVFLECVQDMDHENMFWYRQDPGLGLRLIYFSYDVKMKEKGDIPEGYSVSREKKERFSLILESASTNQTSMYLCASSLLDDPETQYFGPGTRLLVL.

CDR3 bases: TGTGCCAGCAGCTTCCTAGCCGGATTGGGAGATACGCAGTATTTT. It specifies CASSFLAGLGDTQYF. The chain is built from TRBV11-2 and TRBJ2-3, with TRBD2 as a possible D gene (5 bases). The CDR3 is 15 amino acids. V was cut by 3 bases and J by 5 bases, with 15 bases left in between. CDR1 SGHAT and CDR2 FQNNGV come from the germline V gene.

This clone is a singleton in its sample. This rearrangement joins TRBV9 to TRBJ2-1; the D is unclear. Trimming pared 3 bases from V and 3 bases from J, leaving 7 bases between. In germline, CDR1 is SGDLS, CDR2 YYNGEE. The CDR3 sequence is 13 residues long. CDR3 in DNA: TGTGCCAGCAGCGACCCAAACTACAATGAGCAGTTCTTC. This encodes CASSDPNYNEQFF.

This chain links TRBV7-9 with TRBJ2-3; TRBD2 might be the D (6 bases). Trimming removed 5 bases at V and 7 bases at J, with 22 bases between. CDR1 is SEHNR and CDR2 is FQNEAQ in the germline V gene (reference sequence). The CDR3 extends over 16 amino acids. The CDR3 sequence is CASSPREVWASNTQYF. The CDR3 DNA sequence: TGTGCCAGCAGCCCCAGGGAGGTTTGGGCATCCAATACGCAGTATTTT. Together with reference TRBV7-9 and TRBJ2-3, the CDR3 gives the full variable domain: DTGVSQNPRHKITKRGQNVTFRCDPISEHNRLYWYRQTLGQGPEFLTYFQNEAQLEKSRLLSDRFSAERPKGSFSTLEIQRTEQGDSAMYLCASSPREVWASNTQYFGPGTRLTVL.

J is TRBJ2-1 and V is TRBV7-9; D gene unclear. Trimming removed 5 bases from V and 5 bases from J, with 16 bases in between. In germline, CDR1 is SEHNR, CDR2 FQNEAQ (reference sequence). The CDR3 runs to 15 residues. The CDR3 DNA follows: TGTGCCAGCAGCCAAACAGAGAATCGGAACAATGAGCAGTTCTTC. Translation: CASSQTENRNNEQFF.

This chain uses TRBV13 with TRBJ2-4, with D hard to call. The germline V gene has CDR1 PRHDT and CDR2 FYEKMQ (reference sequence). The CDR3 consists of 13 residues. The V end was cut by 8 bases, the J end by 7 bases, with 15 bases between. CDR3 in DNA: TGTGCCAGCGCGTCCCTCCCTGATAACATTCAGTACTTC. Protein: CASASLPDNIQYF.